This note documents a single TCR beta chain sequence. As yet, its antigen is unknown. Germline V gene sequence: CDR1 LNHNV, CDR2 YYDKDF (reference sequence). CDR3 length: 20 amino acids. Trimming stripped 3 bases from V and 0 bases from J, with 21 bases between. This specimen comes from a study of post-analysis software for immune sequencing data. Study-level results: Controls had significantly higher normalized Chao1 diversity than multiple sclerosis patients. Five TRBV segments, including TRBV5-6, TRBV5-1 and TRBV20-1, were more frequent in patients than controls.

Included in the TCR beta cDNA libraries were unique molecular identifiers. One entry per CDR3 protein results from TCRdb running MiXCR on the PCR reads. Here the sample spans hundreds of thousands of distinct CDR3 sequences, roughly 27% being singletons. V is TRBV15 and J is TRBJ2-6; D is unresolved. This receptor was taken from a girl aged 10-17 years with multiple sclerosis. Specimen: blood. The CDR3 coding sequence is TGTGCCACCAGCAGCCTCCTAGGTCGTCAGTTACACTCTGGGGCCAACGTCCTGACTTTC. Encoded protein: CATSSLLGRQLHSGANVLTF. Looking up the rest from reference TRBV15 and TRBJ2-6 gives the full variable domain: DAMVIQNPRYQVTQFGKPVTLSCSQTLNHNVMYWYQQKSSQAPKLLFHYYDKDFNNEADTPDNFQSRRPNTSFCFLDIRSPGLGDTAMYLCATSSLLGRQLHSGANVLTFGAGSRLTVL.